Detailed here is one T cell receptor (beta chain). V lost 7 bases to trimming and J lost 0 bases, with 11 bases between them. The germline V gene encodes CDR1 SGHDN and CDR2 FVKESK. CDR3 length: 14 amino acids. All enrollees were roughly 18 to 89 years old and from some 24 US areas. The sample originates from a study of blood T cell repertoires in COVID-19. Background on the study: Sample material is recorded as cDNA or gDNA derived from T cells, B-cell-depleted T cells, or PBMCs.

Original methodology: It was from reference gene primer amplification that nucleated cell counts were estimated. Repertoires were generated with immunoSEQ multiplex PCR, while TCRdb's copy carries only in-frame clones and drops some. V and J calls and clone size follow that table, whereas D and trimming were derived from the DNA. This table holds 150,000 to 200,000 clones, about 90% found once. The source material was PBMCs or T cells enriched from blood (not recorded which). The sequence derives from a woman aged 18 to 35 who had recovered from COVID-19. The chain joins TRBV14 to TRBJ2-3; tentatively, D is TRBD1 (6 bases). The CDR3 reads CASTWGPSTDTQYF. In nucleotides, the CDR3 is TGTGCCAGCACTTGGGGGCCTAGCACAGATACGCAGTATTTT.